Here is one T cell receptor beta chain with its context. In its sample, this clonotype was seen many times. What this receptor recognizes is not known. Base qualities are not recorded, but no much larger clone differs from it by a single base. This record comes from a study of spatial heterogeneity in lung cancer (dated by TCRdb to between 2019 and 2020). A note on the overall study: Beta-chain transcripts were consistently detected in greater numbers than alpha-chain transcripts, which likely reflects a higher abundance of beta-chain transcripts. TCR repertoire features were related to nonsynonymous mutation counts determined by whole-exome sequencing of tumor tissue. In the raw uncorrected reads, each unique combination of TCR and UMI appeared on average more than ten times. In non-small cell lung cancer, the study quantitatively compared TCR alpha and beta repertoires across several tumor regions, matched nontumor lung, and blood. Both alpha and beta chains were TCR-sequenced in hundreds of tumor regions, fewer than 80 matched nontumor lung samples and roughly 50 PBMC samples obtained at surgery.

From a lookup of the germline V gene, CDR1 and CDR2 are SGDLS and YYNGEE. There are 15 amino acids in the CDR3, from cysteine to phenylalanine inclusive. The sequence is cut down to CDR3 DNA, 45 bases in frame from base 1. Cut back by 1 base and 0 bases, the V and J ends lie 9 bases apart. The sample's time point label, decoded: sample taken at primary tumor resection. Donors were 65 to 85 patients with early-stage, untreated non-small cell lung cancer from the lung TRACERx cohort. Without any cell sorting, TCR sequencing was performed on whole RNA extracted either from tumor and nontumor lung tissue or from cryopreserved PBMC samples. Patients were selected for TCR sequencing only if sufficient RNA was available from at least two tumor regions. Receptor amplification or capture employed 5' RACE. The data were produced on a NextSeq 500. The TCR library protocol attached a unique molecular identifier to each TCR cDNA molecule to allow correction of PCR and sequencing errors. The authors' analysis ran thus. Decombinator tools were used for TCR identification, UMI-based error correction and CDR3 extraction. Expanded TCRs were defined as those above a frequency of 2 per 1,000, corresponding to the top 1% of the tumor frequency distribution. Renyi diversity was computed with the R vegan package after each repertoire had been subsampled 100 times to 5,000 TCRs. CDR3 similarity networks were constructed using string-kernel similarity of amino acid triplets, with links drawn between CDR3s whose pairwise similarity was above 0.82. Starting from the raw public reads, TCRdb applied fastp trimming at Q25, assembled clones with MiXCR and retained in-frame beta chains. Each record represents a unique CDR3 protein, reported with the most common genes and DNA among its rows. In this record, the V and J calls reflect TCRdb's handling and not the investigators' own analysis. Present in this sample are approximately 22,000 distinct CDR3 sequences, around 5.8% of which were seen just once. The ten biggest clones cover about 32% of the sample.

Study-wide conclusions, independent of this receptor: Additional single-cell paired TCR alpha and beta sequencing was considered necessary to confirm, at a functional level, the hypothesis that regional TCRs recognize regional mutations. Ubiquitous expanded tumor TCRs were detected in blood more often at tumor resection than at routine follow-up.

The material sequenced was PBMCs, taken at surgery. This receptor was obtained from a male donor with early-stage non-small cell lung cancer. Here the chain combines TRBV9 and TRBJ2-3; the D gene lacks a confident call. The encoded CDR3 is CASSVRAESTDTQYF. Read as DNA, the sequence is TGTGCCAGCAGCGTAAGGGCGGAGAGCACAGATACGCAGTATTTT. Beyond the CDR3, the reference TRBV9 and TRBJ2-3 genes provide the residues; the full variable domain reads: DSGVTQTPKHLITATGQRVTLRCSPRSGDLSVYWYQQSLDQGLQFLIQYYNGEERAKGNILERFSAQQFPDLHSELNLSSLELGDSALYFCASSVRAESTDTQYFGPGTRLTVL.